This entry concerns a single T cell receptor beta chain. This specimen comes from a study of human versus mouse CDR3 diversity and MHC coevolution. Germline CDR1 SGHNT, CDR2 YYREEE (reference sequence). V trimming: 2 bases; J trimming: 0 bases; junction bases outside the gene matches: 2. This CDR3 spans 15 amino acids. Assay used: immunoSEQ multiplex PCR; TCRdb lists only in-frame clones, some missing. Among about 83,000 clones listed, 85% to 95% were seen once. V gene TRBV5-4 combines with J gene TRBJ2-3, with TRBD2 matching 8 bases. Sequencing was done on a sample of naive CD4+ T cells from blood. Described subset: CD45RO-negative CD62L-positive naive CD4 T cells. This sequence was found in a person between 25 and 75 years old in good health. The CDR3 loop is CASSFTSGSTDTQYF. The CDR3 region has the DNA TGTGCCAGCAGCTTTACTAGCGGAAGCACAGATACGCAGTATTTT.